This T cell receptor (beta chain) was found in a study of blood T cell repertoires in COVID-19. Whole-study context: COVID-19 samples collected from the United States, Italy and Spain covered acute and convalescent phases.

CDR3 length equals 16 residues. CDR1 SGHTA and CDR2 FQGNSA come from the germline V gene. J gave up 4 bases and V 4 bases, and 4 bases lay outside the gene matches. TCRdb's table, derived via immunoSEQ multiplex PCR, lists solely in-frame clones and lacks some. Counted here are tens of thousands of clones, 75% to 90% occurring once; the ten biggest clones make up over 9.5%. In its sample, this clone was seen a few times. The genes are TRBV7-2 and TRBJ2-5; TRBD2 matches 15 bases. The sample was peripheral blood. The sequence was collected from a human donor in a cohort sampled during active COVID-19. The CDR3 sequence is CASSSPGLAGGETQYF. As DNA, the CDR3 is TGTGCCAGCAGCTCACCGGGACTAGCGGGGGGAGAGACCCAGTACTTC.